The clone carrying this T cell receptor (beta chain) was counted between two and nine times. The sample belongs to a study of glioma-infiltrating T cells after dendritic cell vaccination. Only in-frame clones appear in the TCRdb table, and some are missing; sequencing was by immunoSEQ multiplex PCR. The sample has 70,000 to 100,000 clones, around 83% seen once; the top ten hold 6% to 8%. The time point here: after dendritic cell vaccination, including at tumor progression/relapse. The V gene's germline CDR1 is MRHNA and CDR2 SNTAGT. With 0 bases clipped from V and 0 bases from J, the junction kept 3 bases outside the gene matches. This CDR3 comprises 19 residues.

Sequenced material: blood, taken after dendritic cell vaccination. This TCR derives from a human donor with glioblastoma. This chain joins TRBV6-4 and TRBJ2-6; 12 bases fit TRBD1. The CDR3 nucleotides are TGTGCCAGCAGTGACTCAGGGACAGGGGGCCCCTCTGGGGCCAACGTCCTGACTTTC. Protein sequence: CASSDSGTGGPSGANVLTF.